This T cell receptor beta chain was sequenced for a study of cytomegalovirus exposure and HLA in healthy donors (dated by TCRdb to 2016 to 2017). Broadly, across the study: According to an earlier analysis of several hundred of the donors, 150 million to 200 million T cells yielded roughly 110 million unique TCR beta sequences and roughly 280 Gb of sequence data. An early release covering some 640 HLA-typed donors comprised approximately 300 gigabases of sequencing data and tens of millions of unique TCR sequences. Of the approximately 400 genotyped donors, over 70% fell in the genetic ancestry cluster associated with self-reported Caucasian donors. The study aimed to test whether signatures of past pathogen exposure could be identified by cataloging public T cell receptors. The study used immunosequencing to profile the T cell repertoires of hundreds of subjects and linked those repertoires to cytomegalovirus serostatus. Along with the roughly 710-subject first cohort, a separate validation cohort of about 110 different subjects was used. High-throughput TCR immunosequencing, statistical association of individual TCRs with disease status, and machine learning were combined to predict cytomegalovirus infection status. A later analysis re-analyzed previously published TCR beta repertoires from 666 donors and added high-resolution HLA genotyping to study TCR occurrence patterns. Rather than using new phenotypic data, the later analysis identified candidate immune exposures from TCR beta sequences and from how often those sequences occurred across donors. An earlier analysis of 500 to 750 of the donors applied high-throughput TCR beta sequencing to assess whether each TCR beta V gene segment acted as functional or pseudogenic. Donor age, sex, ethnicity and CMV serostatus were compiled alongside the repertoire data. A later genetic analysis took genome-wide SNP genotypes for about 55% of the 666 donors and used that subset as a discovery cohort. All discovery cohort repertoires had been generated on a single sequencing platform. Both class I and class II loci were covered by HLA typing, at four-digit resolution. Typing coverage varied by locus: about 620-630 donors for A, B, C, DRB1 and DQB1; more than 500 for DQA1; around 570 for DPA1; some 470 for DPB1. Several DR-DQ haplotypes were handled as single units for association and clustering because linkage in the cohort was strong. Among 350 to 400 genotyped donors of the cohort, an average of approximately 230,000 unique TCR beta nucleotide sequences were sequenced per donor, roughly 20% of them non-productive. Results and caveats for the whole study, not just this receptor: According to the authors, the approach could potentially be generalized to other disease states and immunological phenotypes. The study listed 150 to 200 TCR beta chains as associated with cytomegalovirus. A group of highly shared sequence variants was considered likely to be a technical artifact of the sequencing pipeline. A later analysis found that TCR association rates varied across HLA loci, with DRB1 alleles showing the most associated TCRs and HLA-C alleles the fewest. In a later analysis, most CMV-associated TCR beta chains were found to appear HLA-restricted, with HLA associations seemingly driven largely by CMV exposure. In a later analysis, several top co-occurrence clusters were reported to appear linked to parvovirus B19, influenza, CMV and Epstein-Barr virus. Compared with equally common non-associated chains, HLA-associated TCR beta chains in a later analysis were more clonally expanded and had lower generation probabilities. This cohort had only TCR beta chains sequenced, and the lack of alpha or paired-chain data limited which features could be detected. When HLA alleles, especially DR and DQ, strongly co-occurred, TCR associations were difficult to assign to individual alleles. In vitro tests confirmed that a few of the cytomegalovirus-associated TCR beta chains recognize cytomegalovirus antigens. A further reported finding was that TCR beta sequences accurately predicted the HLA-A and HLA-B alleles for most subjects in the first cohort. At a false discovery rate of 0.05, a later analysis linked about 16,000 TCR beta sequences to specific HLA alleles. The earlier analysis of fewer than 750 of the donors excluded 15 to 20 rarely observed V segments, including chromosome 9 orphons, because counts were too low. Presence/absence analyses assumed roughly uniform sequencing depth across donors, an assumption that may not hold. A later genetic analysis reported fewer N-insertions in productive TCRs among donors in an Asian-associated ancestry cluster than the roughly 700-donor mean. In a later genetic analysis, a missense DCLRE1C variant was associated with V-gene and J-gene trimming of TCR beta chains, and the association was replicated in an independent cohort. Most TCR sequences were seen in very few donors, while some public TCRs were found in many individuals. Broadly in line with IMGT annotations, most TCR beta V segments showed up in productive rearrangements about 87% or about 30% of the time in an earlier analysis of several hundred of the donors. HLA typing was unavailable for some donors at each locus, so association tests used only the typed subset. Cytomegalovirus status was reported to be diagnosed by the classifier with high specificity and sensitivity in both the original and validation cohorts. Linkage disequilibrium might explain the correlated functional status among segregating V segments, but an unknown experimental factor could not be ruled out. The only immune exposure information available for the cohort was CMV serostatus.

Library preparation used the immunoSEQ multiplex PCR assay. The multiplex PCR relied on a mix of 60 forward primers for TCR Vbeta segments and 13 reverse primers for TCR Jbeta segments. The CDR3 region of rearranged TCR beta genes was amplified from genomic DNA with a multiplex PCR assay. Amplified TCR beta libraries were sequenced as 87-base-pair reads on the Illumina HiSeq System. The original methods were these. A later analysis tallied 75 million to 85 million unique TCR beta chains across the 666 repertoires, and some 10 million of those chains were shared by two or more donors. Raw reads were error-corrected and collapsed into unique sequences with a nearest-neighbor algorithm that merged closely related sequences to remove PCR and sequencing errors. CDR3 sequences were aligned to IMGT reference sequences to assign V, D and J gene segments. For a sequence to be retained, at least a six-nucleotide match to both a V gene segment and a J gene segment was required. A rearrangement counted as productive if the CDR3 had no stop codons and remained in frame with V and J, and every other rearrangement counted as non-productive. CDR3 was defined by IMGT convention, running from the second conserved V-encoded cysteine to the conserved J-encoded phenylalanine. The earlier analysis of some 600 of the donors excluded sequences that lacked an unambiguous match to a single V gene segment. An earlier analysis of a few hundred of the donors called V segments functional above 56.7% productive rearrangements and segregating when the between-donor standard deviation exceeded 5%. To diagnose cytomegalovirus status from the catalog of TCR beta chain sequences, a statistical classification framework was built. In a later analysis, TCR nucleotide sequences were compared against IMGT/GENE-DB human TR gene sequences so that V and J genes could be assigned. A later analysis assigned CDR3 sequences and most-parsimonious VDJ recombination scenarios with the TCRdist pipeline. In a later analysis, each TCR beta chain was defined by its CDR3 amino acid sequence together with its V-gene family, and reads lacking a unique V-gene family were excluded. In a later analysis, fewer than 600 highly shared, low-generation-probability nucleotide sequences were removed to address suspected cross-contamination and a sequencing artifact. A later analysis calculated a clonal expansion index for each public chain from normalized within-repertoire ranks of inferred template counts. In a later analysis, generation probabilities were computed with a VDJ recombination model fitted to out-of-frame rearrangements, and the resulting probabilities were checked against IGoR. In a later analysis, hypergeometric tests were used to score TCR-TCR, TCR-HLA and TCR-CMV co-occurrence, with a repertoire-size bias correction applied to TCR pairs. To estimate false discovery rates, a later analysis permuted the HLA or CMV assignments 20 times. A later analysis grouped co-occurring TCRs with DBSCAN, adding TCRdist sequence similarity when clustering within HLA-allele-positive subsets. For co-occurrence clustering, repertoires with fewer than 30,000 or more than 120,000 public chains were excluded, along with 5 or 6 repertoires with anomalous nucleotide sharing. TCRdb limited this immuneACCESS table to in-frame rearrangements with V and J called. A share of clones is missing; checked studies link under half to unresolved V genes, and the rest is unexplained. For V, J and clone size, that table is used; D and trimming come from the DNA. A total of about 98,000 clones appear in this sample, 60% to 85% of them only once. The top ten clonotypes cover over 15% of the sample.

As for this clone: Its antigen is still unknown. Base qualities were left out, and no much larger clone turns up one base away.

The cohort consisted of fewer than 700 healthy bone marrow donors. At the time of sampling, all cohort members were nominally healthy, though unrecorded immune exposures were likely present. The donor tested CMV seropositive and was one of the 289 seropositive cohort members. A peripheral blood sample was provided by each donor, and peripheral blood mononuclear cells were used for TCR beta sequencing. The Qiagen DNeasy Blood Extraction Kit was used to extract genomic DNA from the blood cell samples. This receptor was taken from a man aged 60 to 69 in good health and CMV-seropositive. The sample consisted of PBMCs.

CDR3 loop: CASKGQILMNTEAFF. The sequenced DNA is TGCGCCAGCAAGGGACAGATCCTTATGAACACTGAAGCTTTCTTT. The V and J segments used are TRBV5-1 and TRBJ1-1, with 7 central nucleotides matching TRBD1. The germline V gene provides CDR1 SGHRS and CDR2 YFSETQ. Compared with germline, V lacks 6 bases and J lacks 0 bases; bases without a gene match: 8. The CDR3 runs 15 residues from the cysteine to the phenylalanine. Just CDR3 DNA is preserved here, 45 bases in frame from base 1.